The next 20 T cell receptor beta chains were all read from a single sample in a study of control samples from healthy donors and cancer patients. This table comes from immunoSEQ multiplex PCR, and its TCRdb copy is limited to in-frame clones, with some not included. The sample records tens of thousands of clones, nearly 90% being singletons. Sequencing was performed on blood. The source is a man aged 50-60 years in good health.

V gene TRBV5-1 combines with J gene TRBJ1-5; D gene unclear. V was pared by 4 bases and J by 0 bases, with 11 bases between. This CDR3 spans 15 amino acids. Germline V gene sequence: CDR1 SGHRS, CDR2 YFSETQ. The DNA of the CDR3 is TGCGCCAGCAGCATGGGGATCTATAGCAATCAGCCCCAGCATTTT. Its protein product is CASSMGIYSNQPQHF.

The chain is built from TRBV6-5 and TRBJ2-2; 7 bases are shared with TRBD1. J gave up 3 bases and V 1 base, and 2 bases lay outside the gene matches. CDR1 is MNHEY and CDR2 is SVGAGI in the germline V gene. This CDR3 is 15 amino acids long. CDR3 sequence reads: CASSYWDSDTGELFF. The CDR3 nucleotides are TGTGCCAGCAGTTACTGGGACAGCGACACCGGGGAGCTGTTTTTT.

This chain joins TRBV19 and TRBJ1-1, with D unresolved. The V gene lost 3 bases and the J gene lost 4 bases, with 6 bases spanning the gap. Looked up from germline, CDR1 is LNHDA and CDR2 is SQIVND (reference sequence). CDR3 size: 12 residues. The DNA for the CDR3 is TGTGCCAGTAGTATTCGCCCCACTGAAGCTTTCTTT. Its protein product is CASSIRPTEAFF.

The genes are TRBV30 and TRBJ2-3; no clear D gene. CDR3 size: 12 residues. V was trimmed by 2 bases and J by 0 bases, leaving 3 bases between them. Germline V gives CDR1 GTSNPN, CDR2 SVGIG (reference sequence). The CDR3 loop reads CAWSRSTDTQYF. The CDR3 DNA reads as TGTGCCTGGAGTCGTAGCACAGATACGCAGTATTTT. Full variable domain (outside the CDR3, taken from reference TRBV30 and TRBJ2-3): SQTIHQWPATLVQPVGSPLSLECTVEGTSNPNLYWYRQAAGRGLQLLFYSVGIGQISSEVPQNLSASRPQDRQFILSSKKLLLSDSGFYLCAWSRSTDTQYFGPGTRLTVL.

V gene TRBV7-9 combines with J gene TRBJ2-1; D gene uncertain. V lost 2 bases to trimming and J lost 7 bases, with 9 bases between them. Germline-derived CDR1 and CDR2 are SEHNR and FQNEAQ (reference sequence). This CDR3 comprises 13 residues. CDR3 region: CASSLRAPNEQFF. DNA for the CDR3: TGTGCCAGCAGCTTAAGGGCCCCAAATGAGCAGTTCTTC.

The V and J genes are TRBV6-2 or TRBV6-3 and TRBJ2-6; TRBD2 is a possible D gene (5 bases). The CDR3 spans 18 residues. Germline values: CDR1 MNHEY, CDR2 SVGEGT. V shed 5 bases and J shed 11 bases, with 28 bases lying between them. For the CDR3, the DNA is TGTGCCAGCAGTATTAGCGTCGCATCGACAAAGTCGGGCCACGTCCTGACTTTC. Encoded protein: CASSISVASTKSGHVLTF.

Here the CDR3 DNA reads TGTGCCAGCTCACCTATAAATGGGGGGGACAATGAGCAGTTCTTC. It yields the protein CASSPINGGDNEQFF. The chain employs TRBV18 and TRBJ2-1, with 7 bases fitting TRBD2. V dropped 3 bases and J dropped 5; count of bases not matched to a gene: 7. The CDR3 is 15 amino acids. Germline CDR1 and CDR2: KGHSH and LQKENI.

This clone was recorded once. The rearrangement links TRBV6-2 or TRBV6-3 to TRBJ1-5; D ambiguous. The CDR3 runs to 13 residues. The germline V and J ends were trimmed by 0 bases and 6 bases, with 6 bases remaining between them. Germline-derived CDR1 and CDR2 are MNHEY and SVGEGT. The DNA of the CDR3 is TGTGCCAGCAGTTACTCGGAGGGTCAGCCCCAGCATTTT. Protein: CASSYSEGQPQHF.

The rearrangement uses TRBV5-6 and TRBJ1-2, with 7 bases identical to TRBD1. In germline, CDR1 is SGHDT, CDR2 YYEEEE. This CDR3 comprises 15 residues. V was clipped by 5 bases and J by 7 bases; unmatched bases: 14. The CDR3 sequence: CASSLPDRDLLGYTF. CDR3 in DNA: TGTGCCAGCAGTCTCCCTGACAGGGACTTGCTTGGCTACACCTTC.

V is TRBV18 and J is TRBJ2-3; no clear D. The V gene's germline CDR1 is KGHSH and CDR2 LQKENI. V lost 5 bases and J 2 bases, leaving 8 bases between the germline ends. CDR3 length equals 13 residues. CDR3 nucleotides: TGTGCCAGCTCATCCCTCTACACAGATACGCAGTATTTT. Amino acids: CASSSLYTDTQYF. Supplemented by reference TRBV18 and TRBJ2-3, the full variable domain reads NAGVMQNPRHLVRRRGQEARLRCSPMKGHSHVYWYRQLPEEGLKFMVYLQKENIIDESGMPKERFSAEFPKEGPSILRIQQVVRGDSAAYFCASSSLYTDTQYFGPGTRLTVL.

The CDR3 spells CAISEPGRLGGGQETQYF. In nucleotides, the CDR3 is TGTGCCATCAGTGAGCCTGGGCGGCTAGGGGGGGGACAAGAGACCCAGTACTTC. The chain carries TRBV10-3 and TRBJ2-5; a weak D match, TRBD2 (7 bases). Germline loops: CDR1 ENHRY, CDR2 SYGVKD. V was trimmed by 2 bases and J by 2 bases, leaving 21 bases between them. This CDR3 is built from 18 residues.

The chain employs TRBV12-3 or TRBV12-4 and TRBJ2-7; the D is unclear. The CDR3 extends over 11 amino acids. The V end lost 3 bases, the J end lost 4 bases, and 4 bases lay between the germline ends. Here the CDR3 reads CASSFGYEQYF. CDR3 coding DNA: TGTGCCAGCAGTTTTGGGTACGAGCAGTACTTC.

CDR3 nucleotide sequence: TGTGCCAGTCTTGGCAGGGTCAATCAGCCCCAGCATTTT. It encodes CASLGRVNQPQHF. The V gene is TRBV19, the J gene TRBJ1-5; TRBD1 might be the D (5 bases). Germline values: CDR1 LNHDA, CDR2 SQIVND (reference sequence). The V gene lost 8 bases and the J gene lost 3 bases, with 11 bases spanning the gap. The CDR3 contains 13 residues.

This clone was observed at least ten times. J is TRBJ1-1 and V is TRBV5-5; D unresolved. This CDR3 has 14 residues. Germline CDR1 reads SGHKS; CDR2 reads YYEKEE (reference sequence). V was pared by 4 bases and J by 5 bases, with 15 bases between. The CDR3, as DNA: TGTGCCAGCAGCCACTCCGAGGGCCGGACTGAAGCTTTCTTT. It translates to CASSHSEGRTEAFF.

The chain is built from TRBV27 and TRBJ1-5; 7 bases map to TRBD1. The CDR3 is made up of 14 amino acids. With 3 bases clipped from V and 5 bases from J, the junction kept 4 bases outside the gene matches. Germline V gene sequence: CDR1 MNHEY, CDR2 SMNVEV (reference sequence). For the CDR3, the DNA is TGTGCCAGCAGTTTGAGACAGGGATATCAGCCCCAGCATTTT. This gives the protein CASSLRQGYQPQHF.

This chain links TRBV5-1 with TRBJ1-4, with D tentatively TRBD1 (5 bases). The ends were cut back, 0 bases at V and 8 bases at J, with 14 bases in the middle. The CDR3 sequence is 15 residues long. Looked up from germline, CDR1 is SGHRS and CDR2 is YFSETQ. The CDR3 loop is CASSLGKGSREKLFF. Here the CDR3 DNA reads TGCGCCAGCAGCTTGGGTAAGGGGTCGCGGGAAAAACTGTTTTTT.

V and J are TRBV9 and TRBJ1-1; D remains ambiguous. Trimming stripped 1 base from V and 1 base from J, with 8 bases between. This CDR3 comprises 14 residues. Germline CDR1 and CDR2: SGDLS and YYNGEE. CDR3 nucleotides: TGTGCCAGCAGCGTACTGGGCAAGAACACTGAAGCTTTCTTT. Translating gives CASSVLGKNTEAFF.

This clone occurred a few times. This chain connects TRBV11-3 to TRBJ2-3; the match to TRBD1 covers 7 bases. The CDR3 has 14 amino acids. V dropped 3 bases and J dropped 5; count of bases not matched to a gene: 5. The germline V gene encodes CDR1 SGHNT and CDR2 YENEEA. CDR3: CASSFTGALDTQYF. The CDR3 nucleotides read TGTGCCAGCAGCTTTACAGGGGCGTTAGATACGCAGTATTTT.

The rearrangement links TRBV19 to TRBJ2-3; no clear D. V gave up 4 bases and J gave up 10 bases, with 18 bases separating them. CDR1 and CDR2 from the germline V gene are LNHDA and SQIVND (reference sequence). CDR3 length equals 14 residues. The CDR3 loop reads CASSSPDPGLSQYF. CDR3 bases: TGTGCCAGTAGTAGTCCGGACCCCGGCCTTTCGCAGTATTTT.

This clone was recorded only once. This sequence joins TRBV27 and TRBJ2-7, with 13 bases that match TRBD2. Germline lookup yields CDR1 MNHEY and CDR2 SMNVEV (reference sequence). Unmatched junction bases numbered 6, after V lost 3 bases and J lost 4 bases. The CDR3 runs 16 residues. The CDR3 is CASSFSTSGGLYEQYF. CDR3 bases: TGTGCCAGCAGTTTCTCGACTAGCGGGGGGTTGTACGAGCAGTACTTC.